The 14 T cell receptor beta chains below were found in one sample sequenced in a study of blood T cell repertoires in COVID-19. Generated by immunoSEQ multiplex PCR, the TCRdb table keeps only in-frame clones and is missing some. The repertoire holds about 82,000 clones, 85% seen once, with over 15% in the top ten. The sequencing sample was made of peripheral blood. The receptor source for this set is a man at least 80 years old with active or convalescent COVID-19.

The chain is built from TRBV7-2 and TRBJ2-2; D is ambiguous. There are 15 residues in the CDR3. Deletions cut 3 bases from V and 0 bases from J, with 8 bases between. Germline CDR1 SGHTA, CDR2 FQGNSA. The CDR3 reads CASSFQNANTGELFF. In nucleotides, the CDR3 is TGTGCCAGCAGCTTCCAAAATGCGAACACCGGGGAGCTGTTTTTT.

The rearrangement links TRBV10-1 to TRBJ2-3; the D is unclear. CDR3 length: 15 amino acids. CDR1 and CDR2 (germline): WNHNN, SYGVQD (reference sequence). With 0 bases removed from V and 2 bases from J, the gap between germline ends came to 9 bases. The CDR3 coding sequence is TGCGCCAGCAGTGAGTCTAGAATAGACACAGATACGCAGTATTTT. It encodes CASSESRIDTDTQYF.

This rearrangement joins TRBV28 to TRBJ1-5; no reliable D call. The CDR3 has 14 amino acids. Trimming shortened V by 6 bases and J by 6 bases, and 15 bases separated the two germline ends. Looked up from germline, CDR1 is MDHEN and CDR2 is SYDVKM. The CDR3 bases are TGTGCCAGCAGCGTCGTAGCGAGAGTTCAGCCCCAGCATTTT. Its translation is CASSVVARVQPQHF. The full variable domain, completed using reference TRBV28 and TRBJ1-5, is DVKVTQSSRYLVKRTGEKVFLECVQDMDHENMFWYRQDPGLGLRLIYFSYDVKMKEKGDIPEGYSVSREKKERFSLILESASTNQTSMYLCASSVVARVQPQHFGDGTRLSIL.

V is TRBV2 and J is TRBJ2-7, with D uncertain. The ends were cut back, 6 bases at V and 1 base at J, with 13 bases in the middle. CDR1 is SNHLY, CDR2 FYNNEI, per germline. CDR3 length: 14 residues. Here the CDR3 DNA reads TGTGCCAGCAGGTTGAGACAAAGATCCTACGAGCAGTACGTC. It yields the protein CASRLRQRSYEQYV.

The gene calls are TRBV1 and TRBJ2-7; TRBD1, the table's D call, was not compared with the DNA. TRBV1 is given as a pseudogene. CDR3 length: 14 residues. CDR3 bases: TGCACCATCAAGGGCGTGGGGGCCCCCTACGAGCAGTACGTC. Translating it yields CTIKGVGAPYEQYV.

This clone is a singleton in its sample. The chain employs TRBV29-1 and TRBJ2-1, with D unclear. CDR3 length: 14 amino acids. Germline loops: CDR1 SQVTM, CDR2 ANQGSEA. V dropped 7 bases and J dropped 0 bases, with 13 bases sitting between them. CDR3 nucleotide sequence: TGCAGCGCTTATCCCCCGAGCTCCTACAATGAGCAGTTCTTC. It yields the protein CSAYPPSSYNEQFF.

The V and J genes are TRBV5-1 and TRBJ2-1; 7 bases match TRBD2. The CDR3 runs to 16 residues. Trimming removed 0 bases from V and 4 bases from J; junction bases left unmatched: 7. CDR1 and CDR2 from the germline V gene are SGHRS and YFSETQ. The CDR3 region has the DNA TGCGCCAGCAGCTTGGCCAGAGCGGGGCTTTACAATGAGCAGTTCTTC. Translation: CASSLARAGLYNEQFF. Supplemented by reference TRBV5-1 and TRBJ2-1, the full variable domain reads KAGVTQTPRYLIKTRGQQVTLSCSPISGHRSVSWYQQTPGQGLQFLFEYFSETQRNKGNFPGRFSGRQFSNSRSEMNVSTLELGDSALYLCASSLARAGLYNEQFFGPGTRLTVL.

This clone showed up just a few times. Different DNA sequences within this sample yield the same CDR3. The chain links TRBV5-1 to TRBJ2-2; TRBD1 aligns across 9 bases. Germline trimming cut 3 bases from V and 4 bases from J; bases unmatched to any gene: 1. Germline-derived CDR1 and CDR2 are SGHRS and YFSETQ. This CDR3 contains 14 residues. This CDR3 reads CASSWGQGTGELFF. CDR3 in DNA: TGCGCCAGCAGCTGGGGACAGGGCACCGGGGAGCTGTTTTTT. Drawing the rest from reference TRBV5-1 and TRBJ2-2, the complete variable domain is KAGVTQTPRYLIKTRGQQVTLSCSPISGHRSVSWYQQTPGQGLQFLFEYFSETQRNKGNFPGRFSGRQFSNSRSEMNVSTLELGDSALYLCASSWGQGTGELFFGEGSRLTVL.

The chain links TRBV29-1 to TRBJ1-1, with D possibly being TRBD1 (5 bases). Trimming cost V 0 bases and J 4 bases, with 15 bases left between them. CDR1 and CDR2 (germline): SQVTM, ANQGSEA. This CDR3 spans 15 amino acids. The CDR3 sequence is CSVEDRGKGGTEAFF. CDR3 nucleotide sequence: TGCAGCGTTGAAGATCGGGGGAAAGGTGGCACTGAAGCTTTCTTT.

J is TRBJ1-3 and V is TRBV7-2; TRBD1 is a possible D gene (5 bases). CDR1 and CDR2 from the germline V gene are SGHTA and FQGNSA. The V gene lost 3 bases and the J gene lost 0 bases, with 9 bases spanning the gap. The CDR3 sequence is 15 residues long. The CDR3 DNA reads TGTGCCAGCAGCTTCGGACACTTCTCTGGAAACACCATATATTTT. This translates into CASSFGHFSGNTIYF.

This clone showed up just a few times. The rearrangement uses TRBV6-5 and TRBJ2-7, with D hard to call. This CDR3 region has 14 residues. Germline CDR1 is MNHEY and CDR2 is SVGAGI. The V end was cut by 2 bases, the J end by 6 bases, with 14 bases between. This chain's CDR3 is CASSYSPGSGEQYV. In nucleotides, the CDR3 is TGTGCCAGCAGTTACAGCCCCGGGTCTGGCGAGCAGTACGTC.

The V call is TRBV15, the J call TRBJ1-5, with a tentative D call TRBD1 (6 bases). Trimming took 1 base from V and 4 from J, leaving 8 bases between them. CDR3 size: 14 residues. Germline V gives CDR1 LNHNV, CDR2 YYDKDF (reference sequence). In nucleotides, the CDR3 is TGTGCCACCAGCAGAGGGGACAATAATCAGCCCCAGCATTTT. It codes for CATSRGDNNQPQHF.

The chain combines TRBV19 with TRBJ2-3; 8 bases are a match to TRBD2. This CDR3 spans 14 amino acids. Germline V gene lookup returns CDR1 LNHDA and CDR2 SQIVND (reference sequence). The V gene end was trimmed by 7 bases and the J gene end by 6 bases; junction bases not matched to a gene: 9. CDR3 bases: TGTGCCAGTAAGCGGGAGTTGGGGACGGATACGCAGTATTTT. Its protein is CASKRELGTDTQYF.

The chain links TRBV3-1 (or the pseudogene TRBV3-2) to TRBJ1-4; D is unresolved. This CDR3 is 13 amino acids long. Trimming pared 3 bases from V and 7 bases from J, leaving 9 bases between. Per germline, CDR1 LGHDT and CDR2 YNNKEL (reference sequence). The CDR3 reads CASSQGRSEKLFF. In DNA, the CDR3 is TGTGCCAGCAGCCAGGGCAGGTCTGAAAAACTGTTTTTT.